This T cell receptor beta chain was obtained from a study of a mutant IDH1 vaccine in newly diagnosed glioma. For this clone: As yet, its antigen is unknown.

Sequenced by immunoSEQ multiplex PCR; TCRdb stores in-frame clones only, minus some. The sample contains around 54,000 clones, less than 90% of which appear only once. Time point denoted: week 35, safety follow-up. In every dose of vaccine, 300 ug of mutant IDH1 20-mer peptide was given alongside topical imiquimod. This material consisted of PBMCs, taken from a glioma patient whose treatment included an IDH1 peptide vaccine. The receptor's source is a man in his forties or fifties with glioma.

The CDR3 reads CASSYWDRGLNEKLFF. The CDR3, as DNA: TGCGCCAGCAGTTATTGGGACAGGGGTTTGAATGAAAAACTGTTTTTT. The rearrangement uses TRBV5-1 and TRBJ1-4; the match to TRBD1 covers 10 bases. J gave up 5 bases and V 5 bases, and 9 bases lay outside the gene matches. Germline values: CDR1 SGHRS, CDR2 YFSETQ. The CDR3 is 16 residues long.